This T cell receptor beta chain was identified in a study of blood T cells in healthy people across ages. Sample-barcoded 5' priming and a J-beta primer mix drove a second PCR of roughly 6 to 12 cycles. TCRdb reanalysed the 5' RACE reads using MiXCR and keeps one entry per CDR3 protein. The sample includes some 1,500,000 distinct CDR3 sequences, less than 45% of them seen just once. Germline V gene lookup returns CDR1 MDHEN and CDR2 SYDVKM. The CDR3 totals 16 residues. The trim removed 5 bases at V and 3 bases at J, leaving 11 bases unmatched. The sample comprised blood. The V and J genes are TRBV28 and TRBJ2-5; 8 bases line up with TRBD1. This sequence originates from a young woman in good health. In DNA form, the CDR3 reads TGTGCCAGCAGTGACCTCGACAGGGGCAGGAAAGAGACCCAGTACTTC. Its translation is CASSDLDRGRKETQYF.